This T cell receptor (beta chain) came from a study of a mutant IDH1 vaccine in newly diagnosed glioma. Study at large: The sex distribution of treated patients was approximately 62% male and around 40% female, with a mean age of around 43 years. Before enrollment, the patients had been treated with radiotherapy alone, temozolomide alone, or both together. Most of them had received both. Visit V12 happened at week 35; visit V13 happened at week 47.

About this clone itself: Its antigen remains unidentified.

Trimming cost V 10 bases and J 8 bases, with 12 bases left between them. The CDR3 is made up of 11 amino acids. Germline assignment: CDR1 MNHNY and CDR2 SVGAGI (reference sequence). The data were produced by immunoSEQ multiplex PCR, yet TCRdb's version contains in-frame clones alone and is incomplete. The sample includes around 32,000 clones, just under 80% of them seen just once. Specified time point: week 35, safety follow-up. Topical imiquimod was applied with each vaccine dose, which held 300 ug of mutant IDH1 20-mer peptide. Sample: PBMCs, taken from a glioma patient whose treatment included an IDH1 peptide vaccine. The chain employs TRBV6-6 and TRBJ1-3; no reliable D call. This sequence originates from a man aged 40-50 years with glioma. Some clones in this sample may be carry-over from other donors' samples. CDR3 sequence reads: CATFGGDTIYF. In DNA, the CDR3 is TGTGCCACCTTCGGCGGCGACACCATATATTTT.